This T cell receptor beta chain was captured in a study of shared clonotypes between healthy human individuals. Whole-study context: Donor ages ranged 18 to 49 years: two women, a few men. Donors had three CD4 naive, three CD4 memory, two CD8 naive and one CD8 memory plate apiece. Regarding the study as a whole: Naive subsets generally exceeded memory subsets in estimated richness.

V was trimmed by 7 bases and J by 9 bases, leaving 28 bases between them. Germline assignment: CDR1 MDHEN and CDR2 SYDVKM. This CDR3 region has 16 residues. Some clones are missing from TCRdb's copy, which holds only in-frame ones; the method was immunoSEQ multiplex PCR. Here the sample spans roughly 2,500,000 clones, approximately 93% being singletons. On this clone: Its target is unknown.

This TCR came from a man aged 18 to 29 in good health. Some clones in this sample may be carry-over from other donors' samples. This chain connects TRBV28 to TRBJ2-7; D unclear. Sequencing input: naive CD4+ T cells from PBMCs. Subset: CD45RA+ positively selected. CDR3 sequence (DNA): TGTGCCAGCACCCGCCAGGCCCCATTCTTCCTACGACGGCAGTACTTC. This encodes CASTRQAPFFLRRQYF. The whole variable domain, remainder taken from reference TRBV28 and TRBJ2-7, is DVKVTQSSRYLVKRTGEKVFLECVQDMDHENMFWYRQDPGLGLRLIYFSYDVKMKEKGDIPEGYSVSREKKERFSLILESASTNQTSMYLCASTRQAPFFLRRQYFGPGTRLTVT.